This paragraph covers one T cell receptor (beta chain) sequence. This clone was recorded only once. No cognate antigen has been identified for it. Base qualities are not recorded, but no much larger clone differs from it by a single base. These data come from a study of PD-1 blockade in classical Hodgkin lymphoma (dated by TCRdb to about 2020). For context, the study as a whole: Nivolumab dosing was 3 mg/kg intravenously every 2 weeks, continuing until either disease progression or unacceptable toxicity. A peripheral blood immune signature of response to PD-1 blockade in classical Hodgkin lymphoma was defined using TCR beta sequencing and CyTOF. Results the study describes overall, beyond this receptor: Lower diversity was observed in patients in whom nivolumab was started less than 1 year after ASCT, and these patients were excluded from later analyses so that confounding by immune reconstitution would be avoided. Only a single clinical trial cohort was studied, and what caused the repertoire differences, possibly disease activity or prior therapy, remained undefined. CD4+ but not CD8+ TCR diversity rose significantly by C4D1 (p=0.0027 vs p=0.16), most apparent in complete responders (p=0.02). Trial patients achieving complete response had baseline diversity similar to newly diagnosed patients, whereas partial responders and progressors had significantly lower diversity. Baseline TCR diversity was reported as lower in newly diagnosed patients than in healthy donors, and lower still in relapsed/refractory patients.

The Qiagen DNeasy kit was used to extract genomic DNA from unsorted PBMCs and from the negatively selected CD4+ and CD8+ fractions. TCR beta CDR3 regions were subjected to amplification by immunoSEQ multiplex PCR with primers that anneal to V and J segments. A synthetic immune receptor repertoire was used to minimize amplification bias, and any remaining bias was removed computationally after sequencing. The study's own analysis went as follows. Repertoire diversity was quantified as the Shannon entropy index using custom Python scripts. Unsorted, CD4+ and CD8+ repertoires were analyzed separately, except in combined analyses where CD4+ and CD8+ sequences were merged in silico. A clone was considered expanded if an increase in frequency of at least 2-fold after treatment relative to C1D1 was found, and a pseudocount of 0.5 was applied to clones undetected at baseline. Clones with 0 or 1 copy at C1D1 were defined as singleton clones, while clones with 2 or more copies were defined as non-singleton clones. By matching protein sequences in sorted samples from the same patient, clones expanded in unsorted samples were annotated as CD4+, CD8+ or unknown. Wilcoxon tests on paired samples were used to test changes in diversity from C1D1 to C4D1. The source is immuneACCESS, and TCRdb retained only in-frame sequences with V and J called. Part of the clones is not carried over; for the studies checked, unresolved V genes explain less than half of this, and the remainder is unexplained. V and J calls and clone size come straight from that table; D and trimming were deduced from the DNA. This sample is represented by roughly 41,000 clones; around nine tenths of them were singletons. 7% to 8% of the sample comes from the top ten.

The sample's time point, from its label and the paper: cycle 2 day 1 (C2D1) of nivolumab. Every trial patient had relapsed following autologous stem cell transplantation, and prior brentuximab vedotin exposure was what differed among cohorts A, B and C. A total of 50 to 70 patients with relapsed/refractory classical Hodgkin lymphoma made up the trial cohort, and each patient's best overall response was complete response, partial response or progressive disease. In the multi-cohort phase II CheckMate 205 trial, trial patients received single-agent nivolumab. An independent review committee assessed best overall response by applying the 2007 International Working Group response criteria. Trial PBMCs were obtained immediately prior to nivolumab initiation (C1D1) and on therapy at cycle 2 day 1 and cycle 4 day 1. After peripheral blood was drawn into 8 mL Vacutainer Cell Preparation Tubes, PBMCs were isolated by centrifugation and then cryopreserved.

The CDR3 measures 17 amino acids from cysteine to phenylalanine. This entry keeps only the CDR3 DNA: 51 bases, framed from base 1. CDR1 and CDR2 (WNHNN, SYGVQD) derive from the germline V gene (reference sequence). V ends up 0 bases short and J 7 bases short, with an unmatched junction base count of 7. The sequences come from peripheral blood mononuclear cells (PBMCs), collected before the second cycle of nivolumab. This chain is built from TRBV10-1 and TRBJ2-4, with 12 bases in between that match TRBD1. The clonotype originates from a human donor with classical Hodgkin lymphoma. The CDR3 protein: CASSESRVGQGANIQYF. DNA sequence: TGCGCCAGCAGTGAGTCGAGAGTGGGACAGGGGGCGAACATTCAGTACTTC.